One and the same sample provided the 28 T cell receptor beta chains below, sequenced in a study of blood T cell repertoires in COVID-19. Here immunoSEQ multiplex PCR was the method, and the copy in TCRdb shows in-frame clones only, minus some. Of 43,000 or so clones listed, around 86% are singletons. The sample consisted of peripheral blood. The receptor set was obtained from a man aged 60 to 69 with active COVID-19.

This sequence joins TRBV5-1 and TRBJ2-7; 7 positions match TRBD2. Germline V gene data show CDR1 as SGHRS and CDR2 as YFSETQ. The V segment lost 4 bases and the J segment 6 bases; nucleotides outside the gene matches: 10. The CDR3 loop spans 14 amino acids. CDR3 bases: TGCGCCAGCAGCCCCCGACCGGGGGAGGGCGAGCAGTACTTC. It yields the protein CASSPRPGEGEQYF.

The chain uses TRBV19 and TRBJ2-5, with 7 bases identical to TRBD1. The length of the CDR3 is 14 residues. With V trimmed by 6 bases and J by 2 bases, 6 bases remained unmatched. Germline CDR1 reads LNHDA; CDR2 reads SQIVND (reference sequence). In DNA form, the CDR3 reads TGTGCCAGTAGCGCGGGCAGGGGGCAAGAGACCCAGTACTTC. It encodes CASSAGRGQETQYF.

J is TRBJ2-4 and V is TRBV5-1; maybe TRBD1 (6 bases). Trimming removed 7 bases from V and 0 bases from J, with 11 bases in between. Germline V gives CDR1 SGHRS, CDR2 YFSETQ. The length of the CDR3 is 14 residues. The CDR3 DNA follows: TGCGCCAGCCGGGACAACTCAGCCAAAAACATTCAGTACTTC. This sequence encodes CASRDNSAKNIQYF. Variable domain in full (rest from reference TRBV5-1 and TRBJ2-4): KAGVTQTPRYLIKTRGQQVTLSCSPISGHRSVSWYQQTPGQGLQFLFEYFSETQRNKGNFPGRFSGRQFSNSRSEMNVSTLELGDSALYLCASRDNSAKNIQYFGAGTRLSVL.

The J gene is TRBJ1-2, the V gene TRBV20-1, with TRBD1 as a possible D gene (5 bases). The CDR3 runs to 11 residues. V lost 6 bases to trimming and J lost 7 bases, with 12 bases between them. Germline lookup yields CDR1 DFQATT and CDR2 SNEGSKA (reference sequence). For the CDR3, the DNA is TGCAGTGCGCCAGGGTCCGGTGGCTACACCTTC. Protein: CSAPGSGGYTF.

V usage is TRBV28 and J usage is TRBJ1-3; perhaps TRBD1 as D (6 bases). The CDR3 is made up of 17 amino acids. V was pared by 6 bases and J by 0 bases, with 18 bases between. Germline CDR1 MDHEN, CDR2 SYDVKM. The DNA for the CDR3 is TGTGCCAGCAGCTCTCCCGGACAGCCTATCTCTGGAAACACCATATATTTT. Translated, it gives CASSSPGQPISGNTIYF.

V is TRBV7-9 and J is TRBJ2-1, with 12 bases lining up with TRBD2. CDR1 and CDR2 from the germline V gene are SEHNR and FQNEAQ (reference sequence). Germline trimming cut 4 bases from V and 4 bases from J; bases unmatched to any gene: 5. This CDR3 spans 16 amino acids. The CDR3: CASSSTSGSSYNEQFF. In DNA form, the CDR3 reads TGTGCCAGCAGCTCGACTAGCGGGAGTTCTTACAATGAGCAGTTCTTC.

CDR3 protein: CASSLRRYTEAFF. CDR3 coding DNA: TGTGCCAGCAGCCTTAGGAGGTACACTGAAGCTTTCTTT. The V and J genes are TRBV3-1 (or the pseudogene TRBV3-2) and TRBJ1-1, with D unresolved. Between the trimmed V and J ends, which lost 4 bases and 3 bases, there was a span of 9 bases. The CDR3 has 13 residues. CDR1 and CDR2 from the germline V gene are LGHDT and YNNKEL (reference sequence).

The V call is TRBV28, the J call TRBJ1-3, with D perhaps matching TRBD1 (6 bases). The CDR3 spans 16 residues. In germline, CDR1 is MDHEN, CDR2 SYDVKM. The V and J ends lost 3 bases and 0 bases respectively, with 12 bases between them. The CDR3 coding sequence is TGTGCCAGCAGTTTTGGACAGCCGTACTCTGGAAACACCATATATTTT. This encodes CASSFGQPYSGNTIYF.

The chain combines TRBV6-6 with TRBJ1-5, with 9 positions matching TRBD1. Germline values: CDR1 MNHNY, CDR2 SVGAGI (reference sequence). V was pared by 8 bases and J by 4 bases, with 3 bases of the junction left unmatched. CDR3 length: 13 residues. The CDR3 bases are TGTGCCAGCCTAGGACAGGGGAATCAGCCCCAGCATTTT. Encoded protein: CASLGQGNQPQHF.

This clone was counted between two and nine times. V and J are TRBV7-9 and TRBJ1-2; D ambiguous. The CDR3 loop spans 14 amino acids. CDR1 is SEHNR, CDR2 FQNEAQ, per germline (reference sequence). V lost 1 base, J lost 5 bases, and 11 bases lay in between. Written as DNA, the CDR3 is TGTGCCAGCAGCTTAGGTGAGGGAGATTATGGCTACACCTTC. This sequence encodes CASSLGEGDYGYTF.

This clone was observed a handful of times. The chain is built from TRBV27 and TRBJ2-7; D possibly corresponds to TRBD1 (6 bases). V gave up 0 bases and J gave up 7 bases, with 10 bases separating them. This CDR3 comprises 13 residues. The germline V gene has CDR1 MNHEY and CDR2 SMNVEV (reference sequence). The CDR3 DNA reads TGTGCCAGCAGTTTATCGACGGGGACAGAGCAGTACTTC. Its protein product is CASSLSTGTEQYF.

In nucleotides, the CDR3 is TGTGCCAGTAGTATTTTGTGGCTCGACAGGGCGGGCGGGGAGCTGTTTTTT. Its protein product is CASSILWLDRAGGELFF. V and J are TRBV19 and TRBJ2-2, with TRBD1 matching 7 bases. V lost 3 bases to trimming and J lost 7 bases; unmatched junction nucleotides: 14. The germline CDR1 and CDR2 sequences are LNHDA and SQIVND (reference sequence). The CDR3 totals 17 residues.

CDR3 bases: TGTGCCTGGAGTGCAGGGGGCCCCTACGAGCAGTACTTC. The encoded protein is CAWSAGGPYEQYF. The chain links TRBV30 to TRBJ2-7; 8 bases line up with TRBD1. CDR1 GTSNPN and CDR2 SVGIG come from the germline V gene (reference sequence). This CDR3 region has 13 residues. V lost 1 base to trimming and J lost 2 bases; unmatched junction nucleotides: 1.

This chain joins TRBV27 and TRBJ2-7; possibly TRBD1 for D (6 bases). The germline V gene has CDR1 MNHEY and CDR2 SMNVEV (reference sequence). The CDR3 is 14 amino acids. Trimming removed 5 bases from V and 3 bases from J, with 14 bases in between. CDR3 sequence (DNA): TGTGCCAGCAGTCCAGGGACATTTCTCTACGAGCAGTACTTC. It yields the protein CASSPGTFLYEQYF.

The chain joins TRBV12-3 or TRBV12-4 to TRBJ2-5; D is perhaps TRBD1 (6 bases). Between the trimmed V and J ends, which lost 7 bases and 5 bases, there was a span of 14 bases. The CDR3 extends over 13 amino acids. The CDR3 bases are TGTGCCAGCACTAGGGGGACGGGGGAGACCCAGTACTTC. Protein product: CASTRGTGETQYF.

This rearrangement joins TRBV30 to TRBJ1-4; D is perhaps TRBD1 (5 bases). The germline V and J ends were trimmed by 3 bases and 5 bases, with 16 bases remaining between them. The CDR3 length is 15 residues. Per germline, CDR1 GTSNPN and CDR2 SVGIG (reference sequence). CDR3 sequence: CAWRAREVLNEKLFF. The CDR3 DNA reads TGTGCCTGGAGAGCCAGGGAGGTCTTGAATGAAAAACTGTTTTTT.

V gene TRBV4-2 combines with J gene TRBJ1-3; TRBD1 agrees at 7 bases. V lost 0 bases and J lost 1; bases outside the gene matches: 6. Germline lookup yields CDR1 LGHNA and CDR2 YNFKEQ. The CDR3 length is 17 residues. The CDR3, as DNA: TGTGCCAGCAGCCAAGAAGGAACGACAGGGTCTGGAAACACCATATATTTT. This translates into CASSQEGTTGSGNTIYF.

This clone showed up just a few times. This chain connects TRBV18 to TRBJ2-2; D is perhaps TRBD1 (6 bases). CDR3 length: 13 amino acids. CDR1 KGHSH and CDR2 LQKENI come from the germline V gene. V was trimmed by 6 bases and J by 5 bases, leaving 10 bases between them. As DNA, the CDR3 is TGTGCCAGCTCTTACGACAGGACCGGGGAGCTGTTTTTT. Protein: CASSYDRTGELFF.

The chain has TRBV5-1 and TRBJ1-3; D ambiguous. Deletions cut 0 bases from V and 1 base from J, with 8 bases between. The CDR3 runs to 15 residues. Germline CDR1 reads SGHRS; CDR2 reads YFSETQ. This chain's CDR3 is CASSLGPGSGNTIYF. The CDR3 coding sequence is TGCGCCAGCAGCTTGGGCCCGGGATCTGGAAACACCATATATTTT.

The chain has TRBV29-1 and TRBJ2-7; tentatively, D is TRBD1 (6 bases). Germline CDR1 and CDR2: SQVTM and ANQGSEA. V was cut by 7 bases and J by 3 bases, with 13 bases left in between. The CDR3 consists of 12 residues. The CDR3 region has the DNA TGCAGCGGACGGGACATGGACTACGAGCAGTACTTC. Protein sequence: CSGRDMDYEQYF.

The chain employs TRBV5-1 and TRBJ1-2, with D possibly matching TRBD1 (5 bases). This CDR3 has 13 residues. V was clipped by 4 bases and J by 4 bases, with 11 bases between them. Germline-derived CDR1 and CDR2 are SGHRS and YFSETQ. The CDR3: CASSADRPYGYTF. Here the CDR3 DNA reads TGCGCCAGCAGCGCTGACAGACCCTATGGCTACACCTTC.

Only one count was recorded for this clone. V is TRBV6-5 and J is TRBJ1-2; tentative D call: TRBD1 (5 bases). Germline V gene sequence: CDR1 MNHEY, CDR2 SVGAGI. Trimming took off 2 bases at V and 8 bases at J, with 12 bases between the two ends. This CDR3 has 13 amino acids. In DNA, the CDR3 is TGTGCCAGCAGTTACGGCAGGGTAGACGGCTACACCTTC. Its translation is CASSYGRVDGYTF.

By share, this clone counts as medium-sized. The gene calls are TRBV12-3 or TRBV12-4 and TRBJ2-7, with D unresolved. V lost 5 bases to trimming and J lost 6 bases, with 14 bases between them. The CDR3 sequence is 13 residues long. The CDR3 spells CASSPSLVSEQYF. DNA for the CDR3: TGTGCCAGCAGTCCTTCCCTAGTGAGCGAGCAGTACTTC.

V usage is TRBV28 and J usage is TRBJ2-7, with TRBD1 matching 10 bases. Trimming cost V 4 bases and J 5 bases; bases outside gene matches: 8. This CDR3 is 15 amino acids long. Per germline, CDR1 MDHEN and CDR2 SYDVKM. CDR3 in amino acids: CASSWGGQGIDEQYF. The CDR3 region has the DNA TGTGCCAGCAGTTGGGGGGGACAGGGGATCGACGAGCAGTACTTC.

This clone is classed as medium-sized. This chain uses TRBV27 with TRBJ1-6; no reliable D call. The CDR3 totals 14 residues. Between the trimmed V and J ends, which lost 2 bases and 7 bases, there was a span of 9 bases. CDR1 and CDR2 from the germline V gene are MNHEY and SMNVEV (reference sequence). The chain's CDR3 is CASSLGGINSPLHF. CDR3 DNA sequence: TGTGCCAGCAGTTTAGGAGGGATCAATTCACCCCTCCACTTT.

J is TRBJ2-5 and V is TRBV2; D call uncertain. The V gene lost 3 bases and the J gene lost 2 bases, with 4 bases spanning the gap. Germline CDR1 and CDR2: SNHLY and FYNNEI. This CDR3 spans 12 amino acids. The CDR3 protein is CASSDPQETQYF. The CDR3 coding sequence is TGTGCCAGCAGTGATCCACAAGAGACCCAGTACTTC.

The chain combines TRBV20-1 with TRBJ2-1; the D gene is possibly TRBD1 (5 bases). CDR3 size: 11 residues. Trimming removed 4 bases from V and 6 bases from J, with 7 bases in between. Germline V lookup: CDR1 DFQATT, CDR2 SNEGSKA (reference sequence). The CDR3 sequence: CSAKGFNEQFF. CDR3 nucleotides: TGCAGTGCTAAGGGGTTCAATGAGCAGTTCTTC.

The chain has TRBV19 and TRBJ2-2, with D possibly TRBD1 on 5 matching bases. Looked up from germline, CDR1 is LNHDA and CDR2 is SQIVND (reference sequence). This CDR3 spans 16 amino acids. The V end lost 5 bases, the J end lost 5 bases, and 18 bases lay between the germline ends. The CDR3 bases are TGTGCCAGTAGTGTGTCAGGGTATGCATTGACCGGGGAGCTGTTTTTT. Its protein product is CASSVSGYALTGELFF.